This is a list of T cell receptor beta chains from one sample in a study of T cells after yellow fever vaccination. A single record per CDR3 protein comes from TCRdb applying MiXCR to the 5' RACE reads. Of hundreds of thousands of distinct CDR3 sequences detected, 9% to 15% appear once; the ten largest clones hold about 15%. Sequenced material: PBMCs, taken on the day of the yellow fever booster vaccination. The receptors shown here come from a man under 40 who received the YFV17D yellow fever vaccine. The CDR3 runs from the conserved cysteine through the conserved F or W. D genes are given only for firm matches. Not every row has a clone size; where given, it reads once, few, many or a size class.

j_gene | abundance | d_gene | v_gene | CDR3nt | CDR3aa
TRBJ2-1 | few | NA | TRBV20-1 | TGCAGTGCTAGCTTGGCGGGCACCTTCTACAATGAGCAGTTCTTC | CSASLAGTFYNEQFF
TRBJ2-1 | few | TRBD1 | TRBV14 | TGTGCCAGCAGCCAACGGGACAGGGGATTTGTAAGTGAGCAGTTCTTC | CASSQRDRGFVSEQFF
TRBJ2-1 | few | NA | TRBV10-1 | TGCGCCAGCAGTGGGGGGGGGCCTGGTGAGCAGTTCTTC | CASSGGGPGEQFF
TRBJ1-5 | few | NA | TRBV12-3/TRBV12-4 | TGTGCCAGCAGTTTAGGCGGCAGGGTTTCGAATCAGCCCCAGCATTTT | CASSLGGRVSNQPQHF
TRBJ2-6 | NA | NA | TRBV6-1 | TGTGCCAGCAGTGAACAGTACTCTGGGGCCAACGTCCTGACTTTC | CASSEQYSGANVLTF
TRBJ2-7 | few | TRBD2 | TRBV12-3/TRBV12-4 | TGTGCCAGCAGGCAAACTAGCGGCCCCTACGAGCAGTACTTC | CASRQTSGPYEQYF
TRBJ2-7 | many | NA | TRBV7-2 | TGTGCCAGCAGCTCAAGGGACTCCTACGAGCAGTACTTC | CASSSRDSYEQYF
TRBJ1-2 | few | NA | TRBV9 | TGTGCCAGCAGCGTAGGATCGGGGGGAGGCTACACCTTC | CASSVGSGGGYTF
TRBJ2-5 | NA | TRBD1 | TRBV11-3 | TGTGCCAGCAGCCCGGGACAGGGGCTTTTCCAGTACTTC | CASSPGQGLFQYF
TRBJ2-7 | NA | NA | TRBV5-1 | TGCGCCAGCAGCTCTCACAACGCCGGCGAGCAGTACTTC | CASSSHNAGEQYF
TRBJ1-5 | NA | TRBD1 | TRBV19 | TGTGCCAGTAGTATCGGGGGACAGTCCAATCAGCCCCAGCATTTT | CASSIGGQSNQPQHF
TRBJ2-5 | few | NA | TRBV12-3/TRBV12-4 | TGTGCCAGCAGCCCTGAAGTAGGTGTAAGGCTAAGTGAGACCCAGTACTTC | CASSPEVGVRLSETQYF
TRBJ2-7 | NA | TRBD2 | TRBV20-1 | TGCAGTGCTAGGGCCAAAGCGGGAGTGGCGGGAGAGCAGTACTTC | CSARAKAGVAGEQYF
TRBJ2-1 | NA | NA | TRBV12-3/TRBV12-4 | TGTGCCAGCAGTTTAGACTCCAAATCAGACAATGAGCAGTTCTTC | CASSLDSKSDNEQFF